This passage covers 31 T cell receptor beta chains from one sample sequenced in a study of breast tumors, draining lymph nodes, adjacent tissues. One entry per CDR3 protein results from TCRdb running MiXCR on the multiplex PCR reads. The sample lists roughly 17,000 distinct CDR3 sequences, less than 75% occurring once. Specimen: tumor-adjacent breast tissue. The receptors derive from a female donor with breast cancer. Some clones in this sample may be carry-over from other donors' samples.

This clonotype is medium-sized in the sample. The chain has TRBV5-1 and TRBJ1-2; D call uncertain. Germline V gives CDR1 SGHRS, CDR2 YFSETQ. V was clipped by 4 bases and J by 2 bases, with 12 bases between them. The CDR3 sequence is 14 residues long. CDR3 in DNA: TGCGCCAGCAGCCCCCTTCTAGGGAACTATGGCTACACCTTC. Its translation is CASSPLLGNYGYTF.

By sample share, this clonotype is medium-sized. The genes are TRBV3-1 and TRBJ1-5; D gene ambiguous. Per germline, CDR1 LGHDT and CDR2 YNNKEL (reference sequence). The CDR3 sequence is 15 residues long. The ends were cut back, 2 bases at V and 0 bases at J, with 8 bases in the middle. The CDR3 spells CASSQTSNSNQPQHF. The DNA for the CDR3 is TGTGCCAGCAGCCAAACCTCAAATAGCAATCAGCCCCAGCATTTT.

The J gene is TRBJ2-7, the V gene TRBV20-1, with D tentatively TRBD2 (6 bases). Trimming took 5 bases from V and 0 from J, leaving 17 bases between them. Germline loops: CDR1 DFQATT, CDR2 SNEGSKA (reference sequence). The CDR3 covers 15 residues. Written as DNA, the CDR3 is TGCAGTGCTGATCCTCGGGACGGGAGCTCCTACGAGCAGTACTTC. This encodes CSADPRDGSSYEQYF.

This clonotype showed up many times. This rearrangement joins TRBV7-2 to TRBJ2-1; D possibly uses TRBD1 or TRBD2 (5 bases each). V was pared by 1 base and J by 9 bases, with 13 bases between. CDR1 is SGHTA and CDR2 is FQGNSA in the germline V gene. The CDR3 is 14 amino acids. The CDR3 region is CASSLVMGVGEQFF. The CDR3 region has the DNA TGTGCCAGCAGCTTAGTGATGGGGGTAGGTGAGCAGTTCTTC.

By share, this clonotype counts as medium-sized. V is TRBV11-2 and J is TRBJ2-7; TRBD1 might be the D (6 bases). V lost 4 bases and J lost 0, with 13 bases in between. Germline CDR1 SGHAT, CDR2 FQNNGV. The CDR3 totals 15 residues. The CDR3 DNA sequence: TGTGCCAGCAGCTGGACAGACACGAGCTCCTACGAGCAGTACTTC. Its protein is CASSWTDTSSYEQYF.

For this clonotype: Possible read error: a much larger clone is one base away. The CDR3 reads CASSSSSRGSSSPLHF. The CDR3 DNA is TGCGCCAGCAGCTCATCGTCGCGAGGTAGTAGTTCACCCCTCCACTTT. The rearrangement joins TRBV5-1 to TRBJ1-6; D ambiguous. CDR3 length equals 16 residues. Germline V gene sequence: CDR1 SGHRS, CDR2 YFSETQ. Trimming left V 3 bases short and J 9 bases short, with 19 bases between.

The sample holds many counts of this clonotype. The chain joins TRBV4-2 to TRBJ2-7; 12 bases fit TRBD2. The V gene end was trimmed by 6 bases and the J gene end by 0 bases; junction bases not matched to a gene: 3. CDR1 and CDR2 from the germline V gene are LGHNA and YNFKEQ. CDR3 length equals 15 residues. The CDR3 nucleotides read TGTGCCAGCAGACCACTAGCGGGGGGCTCCTACGAGCAGTACTTC. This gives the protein CASRPLAGGSYEQYF.

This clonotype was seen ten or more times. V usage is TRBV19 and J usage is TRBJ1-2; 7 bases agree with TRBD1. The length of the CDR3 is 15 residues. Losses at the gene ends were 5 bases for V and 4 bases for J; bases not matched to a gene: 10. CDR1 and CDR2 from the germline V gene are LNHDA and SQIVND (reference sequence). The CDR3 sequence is CASSPTTTGLYGYTF. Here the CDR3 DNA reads TGTGCCAGTAGTCCAACCACGACAGGGCTCTATGGCTACACCTTC.

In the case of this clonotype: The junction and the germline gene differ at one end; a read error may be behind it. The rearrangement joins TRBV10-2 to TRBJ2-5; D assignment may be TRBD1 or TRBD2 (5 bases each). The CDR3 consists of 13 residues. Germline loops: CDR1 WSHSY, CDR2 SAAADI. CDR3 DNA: TGCGCCAGCAGTGGGGGCCGGTGGGAGACCCCGTACTTC. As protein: CASSGGRWETPYF.

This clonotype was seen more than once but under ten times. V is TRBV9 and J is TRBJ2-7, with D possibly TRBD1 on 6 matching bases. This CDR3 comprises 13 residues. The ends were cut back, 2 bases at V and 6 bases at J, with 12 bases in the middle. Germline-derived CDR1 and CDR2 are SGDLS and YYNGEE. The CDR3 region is CASSVVGASEQYF. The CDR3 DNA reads TGTGCCAGCAGCGTTGTGGGGGCGAGCGAGCAGTACTTC.

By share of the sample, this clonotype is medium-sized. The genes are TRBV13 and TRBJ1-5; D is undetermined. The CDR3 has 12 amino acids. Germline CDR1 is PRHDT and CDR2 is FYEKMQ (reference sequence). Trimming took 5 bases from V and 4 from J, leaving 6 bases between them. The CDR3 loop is CASSPFNQPQHF. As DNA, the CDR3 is TGTGCCAGCAGCCCCTTTAATCAGCCCCAGCATTTT.

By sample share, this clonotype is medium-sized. DNA for the CDR3: TGTGCCAGCAGCCAAGCAGGTGGGACTAGTGTGTACGAGCAGTACTTC. Protein: CASSQAGGTSVYEQYF. The chain combines TRBV4-2 with TRBJ2-7; 8 bases are a match to TRBD2. The CDR3 loop spans 16 amino acids. Germline CDR1 and CDR2: LGHNA and YNFKEQ. V shed 1 base, J shed 4 bases, and the junction held 9 bases outside the gene matches.

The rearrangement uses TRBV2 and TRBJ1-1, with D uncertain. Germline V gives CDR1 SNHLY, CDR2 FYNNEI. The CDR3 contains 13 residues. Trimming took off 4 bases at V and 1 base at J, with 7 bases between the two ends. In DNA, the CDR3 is TGTGCCAGCAGTGCACGGCAGAACACTGAAGCTTTCTTT. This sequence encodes CASSARQNTEAFF.

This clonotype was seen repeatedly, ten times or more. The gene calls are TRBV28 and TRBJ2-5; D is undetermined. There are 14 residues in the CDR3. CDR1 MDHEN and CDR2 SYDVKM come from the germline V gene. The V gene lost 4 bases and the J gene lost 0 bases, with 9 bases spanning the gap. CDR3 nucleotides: TGTGCCAGCAGTTCCCCGCTGTACCAAGAGACCCAGTACTTC. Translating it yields CASSSPLYQETQYF.

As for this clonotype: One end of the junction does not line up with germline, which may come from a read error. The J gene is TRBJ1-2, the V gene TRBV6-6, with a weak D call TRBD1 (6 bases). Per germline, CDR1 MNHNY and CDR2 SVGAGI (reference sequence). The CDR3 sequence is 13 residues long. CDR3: CAISDLRGDGYTF. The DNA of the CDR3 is TGTGCCATCAGTGACCTCAGGGGCGATGGCTACACCTTC.

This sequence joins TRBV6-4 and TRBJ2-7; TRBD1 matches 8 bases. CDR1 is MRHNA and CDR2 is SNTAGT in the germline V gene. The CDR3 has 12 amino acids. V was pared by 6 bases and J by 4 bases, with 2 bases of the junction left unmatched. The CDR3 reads CASRGQGYEQYF. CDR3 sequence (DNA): TGTGCCAGCAGAGGACAGGGTTACGAGCAGTACTTC.

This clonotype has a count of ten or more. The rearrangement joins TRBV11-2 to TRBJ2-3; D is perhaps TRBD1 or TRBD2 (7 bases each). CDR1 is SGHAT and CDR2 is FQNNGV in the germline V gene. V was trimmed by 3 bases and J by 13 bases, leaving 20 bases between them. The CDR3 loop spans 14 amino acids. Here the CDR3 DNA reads TGTGCCAGCAGCTTGGCCCCAGGGGGGGCCCCGGAGTATTTT. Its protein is CASSLAPGGAPEYF.

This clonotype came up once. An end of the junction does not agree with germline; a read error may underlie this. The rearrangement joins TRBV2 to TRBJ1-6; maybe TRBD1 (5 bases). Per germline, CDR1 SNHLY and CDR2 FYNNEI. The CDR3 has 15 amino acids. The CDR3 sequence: CASSEAGGTGSPLLF. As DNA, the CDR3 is TGTGCCAGCAGCGAGGCGGGGGGGACGGGTTCACCCCTCCTCTTT. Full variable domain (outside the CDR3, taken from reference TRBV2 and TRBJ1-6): EPEVTQTPSHQVTQMGQEVILRCVPISNHLYFYWYRQILGQKVEFLVSFYNNEISEKSEIFDDQFSVERPDGSNFTLKIRSTKLEDSAMYFCASSEAGGTGSPLLFGNGTRLTVT.

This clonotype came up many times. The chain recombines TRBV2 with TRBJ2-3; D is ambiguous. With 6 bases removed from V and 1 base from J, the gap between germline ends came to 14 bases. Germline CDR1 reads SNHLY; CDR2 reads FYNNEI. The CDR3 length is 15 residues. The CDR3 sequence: CASRRKWAGTDTQYF. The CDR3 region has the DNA TGTGCCAGCAGGCGGAAATGGGCTGGCACAGATACGCAGTATTTT.

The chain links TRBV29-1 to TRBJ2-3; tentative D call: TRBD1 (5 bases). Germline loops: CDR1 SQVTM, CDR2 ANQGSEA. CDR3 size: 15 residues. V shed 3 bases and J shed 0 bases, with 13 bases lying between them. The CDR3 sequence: CSVERRQLSTDTQYF. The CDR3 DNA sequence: TGCAGCGTTGAGCGCCGACAGCTAAGCACAGATACGCAGTATTTT.

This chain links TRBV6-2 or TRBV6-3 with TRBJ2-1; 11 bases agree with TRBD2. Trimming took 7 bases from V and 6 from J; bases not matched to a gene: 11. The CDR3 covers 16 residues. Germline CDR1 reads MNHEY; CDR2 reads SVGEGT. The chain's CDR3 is CASNPGSGGASNEQFF. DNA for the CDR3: TGTGCCAGCAATCCGGGTAGCGGGGGGGCCAGCAATGAGCAGTTCTTC.

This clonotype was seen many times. The CDR3 sequence is CASSIDRVSRELFF. The CDR3, as DNA: TGTGCCAGTAGTATCGACAGGGTGTCGAGGGAGCTGTTTTTT. V usage is TRBV19 and J usage is TRBJ2-2; 7 bases align to TRBD1. The CDR3 spans 14 residues. CDR1 and CDR2 (germline): LNHDA, SQIVND (reference sequence). The trim removed 3 bases at V and 9 bases at J, leaving 7 bases unmatched.

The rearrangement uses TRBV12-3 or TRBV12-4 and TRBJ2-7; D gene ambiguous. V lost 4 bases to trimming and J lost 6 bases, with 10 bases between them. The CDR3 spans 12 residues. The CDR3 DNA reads TGTGCCAGCAGTTCTATAGTGGGCGAGCAGTACTTC. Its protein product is CASSSIVGEQYF.

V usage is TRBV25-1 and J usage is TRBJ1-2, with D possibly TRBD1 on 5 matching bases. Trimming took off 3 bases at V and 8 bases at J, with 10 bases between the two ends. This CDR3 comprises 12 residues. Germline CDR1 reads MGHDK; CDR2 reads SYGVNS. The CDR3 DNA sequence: TGTGCCAGCAGTGACGGGGGTCGGGGCTACACCTTC. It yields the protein CASSDGGRGYTF.

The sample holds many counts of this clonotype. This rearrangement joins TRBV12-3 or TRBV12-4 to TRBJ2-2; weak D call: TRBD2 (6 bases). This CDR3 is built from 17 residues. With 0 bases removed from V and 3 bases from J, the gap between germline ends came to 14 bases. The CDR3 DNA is TGTGCCAGCAGTTTAGCCAAGACTAGTTGGGACACCGGGGAGCTGTTTTTT. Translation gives CASSLAKTSWDTGELFF.

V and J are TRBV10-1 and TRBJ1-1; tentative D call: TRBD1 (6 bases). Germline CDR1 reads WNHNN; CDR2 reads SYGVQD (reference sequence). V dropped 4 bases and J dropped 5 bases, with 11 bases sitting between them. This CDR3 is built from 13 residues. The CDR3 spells CASSATGFTEAFF. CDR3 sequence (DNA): TGCGCCAGCAGTGCCACAGGGTTTACTGAAGCTTTCTTT.

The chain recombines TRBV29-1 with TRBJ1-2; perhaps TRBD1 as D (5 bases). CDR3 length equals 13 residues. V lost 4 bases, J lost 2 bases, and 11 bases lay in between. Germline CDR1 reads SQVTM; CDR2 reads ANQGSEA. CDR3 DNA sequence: TGCAGCGTTGCGGTCAGGGCAAACTATGGCTACACCTTC. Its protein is CSVAVRANYGYTF.

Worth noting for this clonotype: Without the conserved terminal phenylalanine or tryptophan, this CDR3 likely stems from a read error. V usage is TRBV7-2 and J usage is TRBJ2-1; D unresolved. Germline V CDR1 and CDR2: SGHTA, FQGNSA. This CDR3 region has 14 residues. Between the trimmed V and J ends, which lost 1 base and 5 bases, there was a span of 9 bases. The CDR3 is CASSLDRFNNEQFL. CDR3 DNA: TGTGCCAGCAGCTTAGATCGCTTCAACAATGAGCAGTTCCTC.

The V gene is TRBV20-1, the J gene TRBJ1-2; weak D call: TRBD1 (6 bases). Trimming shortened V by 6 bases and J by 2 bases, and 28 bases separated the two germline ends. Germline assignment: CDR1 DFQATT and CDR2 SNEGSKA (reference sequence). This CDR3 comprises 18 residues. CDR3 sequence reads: CSASSPHMGRDRNYGYTF. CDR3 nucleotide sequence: TGCAGTGCCAGTAGTCCCCATATGGGAAGAGACAGGAACTATGGCTACACCTTC.

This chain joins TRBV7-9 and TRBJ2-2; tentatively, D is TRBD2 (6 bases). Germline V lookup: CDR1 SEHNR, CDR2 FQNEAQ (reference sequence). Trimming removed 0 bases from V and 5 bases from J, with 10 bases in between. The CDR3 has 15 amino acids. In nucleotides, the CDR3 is TGTGCCAGCAGCTTAGCGGGAGGAGGAACCGGGGAGCTGTTTTTT. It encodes CASSLAGGGTGELFF.

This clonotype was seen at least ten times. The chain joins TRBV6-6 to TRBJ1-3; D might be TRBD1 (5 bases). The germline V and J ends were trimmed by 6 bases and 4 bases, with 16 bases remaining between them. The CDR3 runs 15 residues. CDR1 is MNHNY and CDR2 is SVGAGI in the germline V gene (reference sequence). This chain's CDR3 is CASSQPRGGGNTIYF. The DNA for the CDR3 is TGTGCCAGCAGCCAACCGCGGGGCGGCGGAAACACCATATATTTT.